Listed below are T cell receptor beta chains from one sample, sequenced in a study of blood T cell repertoires in COVID-19. The assay was immunoSEQ multiplex PCR, and TCRdb's table has in-frame clones only and misses some. The sample has under 170,000 clones, approximately 90% seen once. Sequenced sample: peripheral blood. All receptors derive from a woman aged 60-75 years with active or convalescent COVID-19. CDR3s include the opening cysteine and the closing phenylalanine or tryptophan. The D gene is left open where the match is weak. Part of the rows lack a size; the others show once, few, many or a class for expanded clones.

clone_size: few
j_call: TRBJ1-2
d_call: TRBD1
v_call: TRBV7-9
cdr3_aa: CASTPGQINYGYTF
cdr3_nt: TGTGCCAGCACCCCGGGACAGATTAACTATGGCTACACCTTC

clone_size: .
j_call: TRBJ2-1
d_call: TRBD2
v_call: TRBV4-3
cdr3_aa: CASSQWEGYNEQFF
cdr3_nt: TGCGCCAGCAGCCAATGGGAGGGGTACAATGAGCAGTTCTTC

clone_size: once
j_call: TRBJ1-2
d_call: .
v_call: TRBV6-6
cdr3_aa: CASKIGQPNYGYTF
cdr3_nt: TGTGCCAGCAAAATAGGACAGCCTAACTATGGCTACACCTTC

clone_size: .
j_call: TRBJ2-3
d_call: TRBD2
v_call: TRBV10-3
cdr3_aa: CAISERASGGASADTQYF
cdr3_nt: TGTGCCATCAGTGAAAGGGCTAGCGGGGGGGCATCCGCAGATACGCAGTATTTT

clone_size: .
j_call: TRBJ2-5
d_call: .
v_call: TRBV13
cdr3_aa: CASSLAPGQQETQYF
cdr3_nt: TGTGCCAGCAGCTTAGCCCCAGGACAGCAAGAGACCCAGTACTTC

clone_size: few
j_call: TRBJ2-1
d_call: TRBD1
v_call: TRBV10-3
cdr3_aa: CASTGTGYNEQFF
cdr3_nt: TGTGCCAGCACCGGGACAGGATACAATGAGCAGTTCTTC

clone_size: .
j_call: TRBJ2-3
d_call: .
v_call: TRBV11-2
cdr3_aa: CASSLGAASRAQYF
cdr3_nt: TGTGCCAGCAGCCTTGGGGCGGCAAGTCGGGCGCAGTATTTT

clone_size: .
j_call: TRBJ1-2
d_call: .
v_call: TRBV25-1
cdr3_aa: CASSPDNLYGYTF
cdr3_nt: TGTGCCAGCAGCCCGGACAACCTCTATGGCTACACCTTC

clone_size: .
j_call: TRBJ1-3
d_call: TRBD1
v_call: TRBV2
cdr3_aa: CASSAPGTGSQNTIYF
cdr3_nt: TGTGCCAGCAGTGCCCCCGGGACAGGGAGTCAGAACACCATATATTTT

clone_size: .
j_call: TRBJ1-5
d_call: .
v_call: TRBV12-2
cdr3_aa: CASRHHCPSRGSSNQPQHF
cdr3_nt: TGTGCAAGTCGCCATCATTGCCCCTCCAGGGGTTCAAGCAATCAGCCCCAGCATTTT

clone_size: .
j_call: TRBJ1-2
d_call: .
v_call: TRBV7-9
cdr3_aa: CASSLSDISGYGYTF
cdr3_nt: TGTGCCAGCAGCTTAAGCGACATAAGCGGCTATGGCTACACCTTC

clone_size: .
j_call: TRBJ2-5
d_call: TRBD2
v_call: TRBV7-2
cdr3_aa: CASSLVGTSGGARRQTQYF
cdr3_nt: TGTGCCAGCAGCTTAGTAGGGACTAGCGGGGGGGCGAGACGGCAGACCCAGTACTTC

clone_size: many
j_call: TRBJ1-5
d_call: .
v_call: TRBV13
cdr3_aa: CASSFSGQPQHF
cdr3_nt: TGTGCCAGCAGCTTTTCAGGCCAGCCCCAGCATTTT

clone_size: .
j_call: TRBJ1-2
d_call: TRBD1
v_call: TRBV12-3/TRBV12-4
cdr3_aa: CASRFGTGTGYTF
cdr3_nt: TGTGCCAGCAGATTCGGGACAGGGACTGGCTACACCTTC

clone_size: once
j_call: TRBJ2-2
d_call: .
v_call: TRBV7-8
cdr3_aa: CASSLPRGPGELFF
cdr3_nt: TGTGCCAGCAGCTTGCCCAGGGGCCCCGGGGAGCTGTTTTTT

clone_size: .
j_call: TRBJ1-2
d_call: .
v_call: TRBV20-1
cdr3_aa: CSPPGSYGYTF
cdr3_nt: TGCAGCCCGCCTGGCAGCTATGGCTACACCTTC

clone_size: .
j_call: TRBJ1-6
d_call: .
v_call: TRBV25-1
cdr3_aa: CASSESQGLPLHF
cdr3_nt: TGTGCCAGCAGTGAATCCCAGGGCTTACCCCTCCACTTT

clone_size: .
j_call: TRBJ1-2
d_call: TRBD1
v_call: TRBV6-4
cdr3_aa: CASSDSNRGAGGYTF
cdr3_nt: TGTGCCAGCAGTGACTCGAACAGGGGCGCGGGTGGCTACACCTTC

clone_size: few
j_call: TRBJ1-5
d_call: .
v_call: TRBV3-1/TRBV3-2
cdr3_aa: CASSQAYYQPQHF
cdr3_nt: TGTGCCAGCAGCCAAGCTTATTATCAGCCCCAGCATTTT

clone_size: .
j_call: TRBJ1-4
d_call: TRBD1
v_call: TRBV4-1
cdr3_aa: CASSAPDREGEKLFF
cdr3_nt: TGCGCCAGCAGCGCCCCCGACAGGGAAGGGGAAAAACTGTTTTTT

clone_size: .
j_call: TRBJ2-7
d_call: TRBD1
v_call: TRBV3-1/TRBV3-2
cdr3_aa: CASGRDRGYEQYF
cdr3_nt: TGTGCCAGCGGAAGGGACAGGGGCTACGAGCAGTACTTC

clone_size: .
j_call: TRBJ1-6
d_call: .
v_call: TRBV5-8
cdr3_aa: CASGRTPNSYNSPLHF
cdr3_nt: TGTGCGAGCGGCAGGACTCCAAACTCCTATAATTCACCCCTCCACTTT

clone_size: .
j_call: TRBJ2-5
d_call: TRBD2
v_call: TRBV18
cdr3_aa: CASSPALAGAGETQYF
cdr3_nt: TGTGCCAGCTCACCGGCACTAGCGGGGGCCGGGGAGACCCAGTACTTC

clone_size: .
j_call: TRBJ1-5
d_call: TRBD1
v_call: TRBV4-1
cdr3_aa: CASSQDPGGRPQHF
cdr3_nt: TGCGCCAGCAGCCAAGATCCAGGGGGCAGGCCCCAGCATTTT

clone_size: .
j_call: TRBJ2-3
d_call: TRBD2
v_call: TRBV24-1
cdr3_aa: CATRAGGNTDTQYF
cdr3_nt: TGTGCCACCAGGGCGGGGGGGAACACAGATACGCAGTATTTT

clone_size: .
j_call: TRBJ2-4
d_call: .
v_call: TRBV19
cdr3_aa: CASTEWGRDPAKNIQYF
cdr3_nt: TGTGCCAGTACTGAATGGGGCAGGGATCCGGCCAAAAACATTCAGTACTTC

clone_size: .
j_call: TRBJ1-5
d_call: TRBD1
v_call: TRBV19
cdr3_aa: CASSIGTGPSNQPQHF
cdr3_nt: TGTGCCAGTAGTATAGGGACAGGGCCTAGCAATCAGCCCCAGCATTTT

clone_size: .
j_call: TRBJ1-3
d_call: .
v_call: TRBV9
cdr3_aa: CASSVESRAGNTIYF
cdr3_nt: TGTGCCAGCAGCGTAGAGAGCAGGGCCGGAAACACCATATATTTT

clone_size: .
j_call: TRBJ1-3
d_call: .
v_call: TRBV10-3
cdr3_aa: CAIRPQGTGNTIYF
cdr3_nt: TGTGCCATCAGACCACAGGGAACGGGAAACACCATATATTTT

clone_size: .
j_call: TRBJ2-2
d_call: TRBD1
v_call: TRBV20-1
cdr3_aa: CSASRQGNTGELFF
cdr3_nt: TGCAGTGCTAGTCGACAGGGGAACACCGGGGAGCTGTTTTTT

clone_size: .
j_call: TRBJ1-2
d_call: TRBD1
v_call: TRBV12-3/TRBV12-4
cdr3_aa: CARPDRDYGYTF
cdr3_nt: TGTGCCAGACCGGACAGGGACTATGGCTACACCTTC

clone_size: .
j_call: TRBJ1-1
d_call: TRBD1
v_call: TRBV6-5
cdr3_aa: CASSYSGQGTEAFF
cdr3_nt: TGTGCCAGCAGTTACTCGGGACAGGGTACTGAAGCTTTCTTT

clone_size: .
j_call: TRBJ2-7
d_call: TRBD1
v_call: TRBV2
cdr3_aa: CASSASGTGYEQYF
cdr3_nt: TGTGCCAGCAGTGCCTCCGGGACAGGCTACGAGCAGTACTTC

clone_size: .
j_call: TRBJ1-1
d_call: .
v_call: TRBV3-1/TRBV3-2
cdr3_aa: CASSQDLLRQVSAFF
cdr3_nt: TGTGCCAGCAGCCAAGACCTCTTGAGACAGGTCTCAGCTTTCTTT

clone_size: .
j_call: TRBJ1-1
d_call: .
v_call: TRBV18
cdr3_aa: CASSPTGVNTEAFF
cdr3_nt: TGTGCCAGCTCACCAACAGGAGTGAACACTGAAGCTTTCTTT

clone_size: .
j_call: TRBJ2-5
d_call: TRBD2
v_call: TRBV7-2
cdr3_aa: CASSLARLAGRETQYF
cdr3_nt: TGTGCCAGCAGCTTAGCGCGGCTAGCGGGTCGGGAGACCCAGTACTTC

clone_size: .
j_call: TRBJ1-2
d_call: .
v_call: TRBV7-2
cdr3_aa: CASSLEKGVYTF
cdr3_nt: TGTGCCAGCAGCTTAGAAAAGGGGGTCTACACCTTC

clone_size: .
j_call: TRBJ2-2
d_call: TRBD1
v_call: TRBV7-6
cdr3_aa: CASSGGTGTGELFF
cdr3_nt: TGTGCCAGCAGCGGCGGGACAGGGACCGGGGAGCTGTTTTTT

clone_size: once
j_call: TRBJ2-5
d_call: .
v_call: TRBV5-1
cdr3_aa: CASSLAYAGTQYF
cdr3_nt: TGCGCCAGCAGCTTGGCCTACGCGGGGACCCAGTACTTC

clone_size: .
j_call: TRBJ1-1
d_call: .
v_call: TRBV12-3/TRBV12-4
cdr3_aa: CASSPPNTEAFF
cdr3_nt: TGTGCCAGCAGCCCTCCGAACACTGAAGCTTTCTTT